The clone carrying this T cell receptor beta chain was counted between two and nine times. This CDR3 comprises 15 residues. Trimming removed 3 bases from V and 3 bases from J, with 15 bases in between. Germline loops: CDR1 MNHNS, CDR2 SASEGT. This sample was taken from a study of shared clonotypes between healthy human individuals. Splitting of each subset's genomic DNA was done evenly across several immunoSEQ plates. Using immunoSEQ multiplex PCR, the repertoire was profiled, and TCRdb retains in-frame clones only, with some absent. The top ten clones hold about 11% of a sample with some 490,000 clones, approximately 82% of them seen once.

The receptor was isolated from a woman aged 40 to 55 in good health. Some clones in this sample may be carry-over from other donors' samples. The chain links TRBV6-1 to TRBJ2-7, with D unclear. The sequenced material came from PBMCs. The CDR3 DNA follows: TGTGCCAGCAGTGATGGGTGGATGACTCTCTACGAGCAGTACTTC. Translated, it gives CASSDGWMTLYEQYF.